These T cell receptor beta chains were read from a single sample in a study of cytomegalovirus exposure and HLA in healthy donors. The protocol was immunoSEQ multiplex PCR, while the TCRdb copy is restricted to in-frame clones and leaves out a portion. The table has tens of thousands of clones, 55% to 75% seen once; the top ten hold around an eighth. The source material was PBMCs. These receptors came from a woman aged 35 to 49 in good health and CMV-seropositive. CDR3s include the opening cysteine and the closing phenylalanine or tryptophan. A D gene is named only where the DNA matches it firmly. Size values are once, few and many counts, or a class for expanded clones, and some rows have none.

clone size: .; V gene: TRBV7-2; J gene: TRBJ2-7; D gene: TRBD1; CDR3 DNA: TGTGCCAGCAGCTTGGGGACAGGGGTGTACGAGCAGTACTTC; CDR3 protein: CASSLGTGVYEQYF
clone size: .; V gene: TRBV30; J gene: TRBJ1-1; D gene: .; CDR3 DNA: TGTGCCTGGAGTAGGGGTACAAACACTGAAGCTTTCTTT; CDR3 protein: CAWSRGTNTEAFF
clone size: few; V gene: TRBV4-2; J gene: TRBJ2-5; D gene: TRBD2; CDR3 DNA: TGTGCCAGCAGCCAAGAAGGGGCGGGGGGGCAAGAGACCCAGTACTTC; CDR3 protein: CASSQEGAGGQETQYF
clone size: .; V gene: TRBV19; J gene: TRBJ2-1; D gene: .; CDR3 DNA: TGTGCCAGTAGTATCGAGGATCTCTCCTACAATGAGCAGTTCTTC; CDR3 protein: CASSIEDLSYNEQFF
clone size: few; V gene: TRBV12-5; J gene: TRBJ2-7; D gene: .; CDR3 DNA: TGTGCTAGTGGTCTCACATACGAGCAGTACTTC; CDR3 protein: CASGLTYEQYF
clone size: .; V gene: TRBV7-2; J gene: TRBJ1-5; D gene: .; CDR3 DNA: TGTGCCAGCAGCTTCGTCAGGGATGGCCAGCCCCAGCATTTT; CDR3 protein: CASSFVRDGQPQHF
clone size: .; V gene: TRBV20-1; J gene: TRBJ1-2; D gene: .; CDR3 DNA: TGCAGTGCTCCGGGGGGCTACACCTTC; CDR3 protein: CSAPGGYTF
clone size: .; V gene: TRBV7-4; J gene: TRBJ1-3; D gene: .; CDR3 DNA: TGTGCCAGCAGGGTAAACAGGGAGAGGTCCTCTGGAAACACCATATATTTT; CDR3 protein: CASRVNRERSSGNTIYF
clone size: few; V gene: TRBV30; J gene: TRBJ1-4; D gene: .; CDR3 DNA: TGTGCCTGGAGTCGGAGAACTAATGAAAAACTGTTTTTT; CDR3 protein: CAWSRRTNEKLFF
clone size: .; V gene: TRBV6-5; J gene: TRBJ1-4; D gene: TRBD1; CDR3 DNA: TGTGCCAGCTACACAAGGACAGGATATGAAAAACTGTTTTTT; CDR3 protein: CASYTRTGYEKLFF
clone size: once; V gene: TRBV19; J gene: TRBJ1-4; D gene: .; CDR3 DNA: TGTGCCAGTAGTATGGGGCGGTTTGAAGCCCAAAATGAAAAACTGTTTTTT; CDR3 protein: CASSMGRFEAQNEKLFF
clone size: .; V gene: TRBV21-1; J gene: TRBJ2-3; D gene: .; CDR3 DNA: TGTGCCAGCAGCAAACGAAGACAGGGGGACCGGGATACGCAGTATTTT; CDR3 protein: CASSKRRQGDRDTQYF
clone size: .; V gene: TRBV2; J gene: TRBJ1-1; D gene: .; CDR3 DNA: TGTGCCAGCAGAGCCAGACAGGAGAGTGAAGCTTTCTTT; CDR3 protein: CASRARQESEAFF
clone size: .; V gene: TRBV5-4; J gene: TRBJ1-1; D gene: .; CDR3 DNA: TGTGCCAGCAGCTCCCGGGGGGGTTATGAAACTGAAGCTTTCTTT; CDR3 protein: CASSSRGGYETEAFF
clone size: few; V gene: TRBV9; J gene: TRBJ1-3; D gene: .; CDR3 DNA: TGTGCCAGCAGCGTAGCTCAGGAGGGTTCGGGAAACACCATATATTTT; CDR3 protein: CASSVAQEGSGNTIYF
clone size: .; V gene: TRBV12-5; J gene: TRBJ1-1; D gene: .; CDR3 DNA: TGTGCTAGTGGCCAGGTCAGGGAAGGGACTGAAGCTTTCTTT; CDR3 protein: CASGQVREGTEAFF
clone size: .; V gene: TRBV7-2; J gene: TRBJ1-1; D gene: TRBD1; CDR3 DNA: TGTGCCAGCAGCTTGGAGGGACAGATGAACACTGAAGCTTTCTTT; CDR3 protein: CASSLEGQMNTEAFF
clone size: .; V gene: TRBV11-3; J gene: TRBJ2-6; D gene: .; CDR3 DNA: TGTGCCAGCAGCTTCACAGGGCGTCACTCTGGGGCCAACGTCCTGACTTTC; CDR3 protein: CASSFTGRHSGANVLTF
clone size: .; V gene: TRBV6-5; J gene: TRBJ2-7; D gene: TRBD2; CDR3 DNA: TGTGCCAGCAGTTACTCGACTAGCGGGGGGTACGAGCAGTACTTC; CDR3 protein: CASSYSTSGGYEQYF
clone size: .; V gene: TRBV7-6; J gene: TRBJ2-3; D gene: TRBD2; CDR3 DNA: TGTGCCAGCAGCTCATATAGCGGGGGATCCACAGATACGCAGTATTTT; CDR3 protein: CASSSYSGGSTDTQYF
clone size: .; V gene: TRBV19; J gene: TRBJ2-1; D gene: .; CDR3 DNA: TGTGCCAGTAGTACCGACACAGGGAATGAGCAGTTCTTC; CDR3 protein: CASSTDTGNEQFF
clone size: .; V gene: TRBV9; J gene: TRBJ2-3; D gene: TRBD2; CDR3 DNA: TGTGCCAGCAGCGTAGATCCGTTAGTTGGGACTAGCGGCACAGATACGCAGTATTTT; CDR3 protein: CASSVDPLVGTSGTDTQYF
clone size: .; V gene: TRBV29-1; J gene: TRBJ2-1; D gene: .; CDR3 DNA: TGCAGCGTTCATGCAGGATACAATGAGCAGTTCTTC; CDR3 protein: CSVHAGYNEQFF
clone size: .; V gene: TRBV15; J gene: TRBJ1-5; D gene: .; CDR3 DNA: TGTGCCACCAGCAGAGACAGATATAGCAATCAGCCCCAGCATTTT; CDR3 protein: CATSRDRYSNQPQHF
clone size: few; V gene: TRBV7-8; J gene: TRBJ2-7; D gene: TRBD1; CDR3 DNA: TGTGCCAGCAGCTTAGCGGGACAGCACTACGAGCAGTACTTC; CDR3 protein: CASSLAGQHYEQYF
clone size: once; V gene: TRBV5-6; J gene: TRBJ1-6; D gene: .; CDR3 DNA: TGTGCCAGCATTCTTAGGGGGTCCTATAATTCACCCCTCCACTTT; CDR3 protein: CASILRGSYNSPLHF
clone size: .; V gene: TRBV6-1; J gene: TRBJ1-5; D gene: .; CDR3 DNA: TGTGCCGGCGGGACGGATGGAGTGGGCAATCAGCCCCAGCATTTT; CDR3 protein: CAGGTDGVGNQPQHF
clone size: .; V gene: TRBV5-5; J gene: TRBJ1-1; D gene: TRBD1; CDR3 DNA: TGTGCCAGCAGCTTACAGGGGCAGAACACTGAAGCTTTCTTT; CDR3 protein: CASSLQGQNTEAFF
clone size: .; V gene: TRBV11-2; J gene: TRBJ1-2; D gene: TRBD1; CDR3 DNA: TGTGCCAGCAGTTTAGTGGGACAGGGGGGCTATGGCTACACCTTC; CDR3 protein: CASSLVGQGGYGYTF
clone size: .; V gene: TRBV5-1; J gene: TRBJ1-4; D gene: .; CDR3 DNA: TGCGCCAGCAGCTTTGCAGGTGAAACTAATGAAAAACTGTTTTTT; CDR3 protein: CASSFAGETNEKLFF
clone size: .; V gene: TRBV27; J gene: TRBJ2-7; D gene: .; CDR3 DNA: TGTGCCCTCTGGGGAACCCGGGGAACTTCTTACGAGCAGTACTTC; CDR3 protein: CALWGTRGTSYEQYF
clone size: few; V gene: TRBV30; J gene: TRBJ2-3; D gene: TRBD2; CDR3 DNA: TGTGCCTGGAGTGTGGGAATTAGCGGGGGAAGCACAGATACGCAGTATTTT; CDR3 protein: CAWSVGISGGSTDTQYF
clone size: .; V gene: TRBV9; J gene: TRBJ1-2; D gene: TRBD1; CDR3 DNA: TGTGCCAGCAGCGCCTCCCAGGGACAGCCTAACTATGGCTACACCTTC; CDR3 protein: CASSASQGQPNYGYTF
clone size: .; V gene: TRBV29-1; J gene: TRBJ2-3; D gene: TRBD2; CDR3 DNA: TGCAGCGTTGAGGAACTAGCGTCGTTAAATTGTAATTTT; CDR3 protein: CSVEELASLNCNF
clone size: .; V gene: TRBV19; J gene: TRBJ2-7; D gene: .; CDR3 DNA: TGTGCCAGTAGTATAGGTAGGGGGGAGCAGTACTTC; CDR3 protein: CASSIGRGEQYF
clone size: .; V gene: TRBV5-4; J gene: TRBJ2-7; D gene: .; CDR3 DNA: TGTGCCAGCAGCTTGGGCAGCGACTACGAGCAGTACTTC; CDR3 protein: CASSLGSDYEQYF
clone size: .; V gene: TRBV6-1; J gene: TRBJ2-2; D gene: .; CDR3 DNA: TGTGCCAGCAGTGAACCGTCCGGGACTCAAACCACCGGGGAGCTGTTTTTT; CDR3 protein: CASSEPSGTQTTGELFF
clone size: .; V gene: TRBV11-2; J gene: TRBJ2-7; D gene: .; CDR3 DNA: TGTGCCAGCAGCTTAGACCAAGTCGTCAGGGATAGTGACGAGCAGTACTTC; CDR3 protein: CASSLDQVVRDSDEQYF
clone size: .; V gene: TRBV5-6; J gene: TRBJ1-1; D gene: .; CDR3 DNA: TGTGCCAGCAGTTGGACACTCATGAACACTGAAGCTTTCTTT; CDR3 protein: CASSWTLMNTEAFF
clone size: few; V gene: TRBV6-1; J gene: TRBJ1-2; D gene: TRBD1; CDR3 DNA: TGTGCCAGCAGTCCCGACAGGGGAAGCTATGGCTACACCTTC; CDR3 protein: CASSPDRGSYGYTF
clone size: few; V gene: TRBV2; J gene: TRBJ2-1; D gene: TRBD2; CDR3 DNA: TGTGCCAGCACCAAGACTAGCGGGGGGCCCAATGAGCAGTTCTTC; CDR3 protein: CASTKTSGGPNEQFF
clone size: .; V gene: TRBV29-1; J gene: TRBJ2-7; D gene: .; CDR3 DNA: TGCAGCGTTGACCAGGGGTACGAGCAGTACTTC; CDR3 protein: CSVDQGYEQYF
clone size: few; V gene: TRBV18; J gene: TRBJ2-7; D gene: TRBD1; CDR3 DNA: TGTGCCAGCTCCCTTCAGCAGGGGGATGGTGACGAGCAGTACTTC; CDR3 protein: CASSLQQGDGDEQYF
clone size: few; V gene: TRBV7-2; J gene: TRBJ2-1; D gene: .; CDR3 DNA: TGTGCCAGCAGCTTAGACGGGACTTATGAGCAGTTCTTC; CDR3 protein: CASSLDGTYEQFF
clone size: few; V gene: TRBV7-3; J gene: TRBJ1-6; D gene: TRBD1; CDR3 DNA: TGTGCCAGCAGCTTAGGGGGACAGGGCCACTCACCCCTCCACTTT; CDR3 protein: CASSLGGQGHSPLHF
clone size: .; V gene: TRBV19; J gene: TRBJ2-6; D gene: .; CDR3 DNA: TGTGCCAGTAGTATATTGAGAAGCTCTGGGGCCAACGTCCTGACTTTC; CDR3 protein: CASSILRSSGANVLTF
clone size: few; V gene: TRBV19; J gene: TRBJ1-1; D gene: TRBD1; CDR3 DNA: TGTGCCAGTAGCGCGACAGGGGTGGAAGCTTTCTTT; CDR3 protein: CASSATGVEAFF
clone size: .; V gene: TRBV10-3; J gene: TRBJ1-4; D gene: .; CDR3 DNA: TGTGCCATCAGTGAAGACCTGGCTAGGGAAAAACTGTTTTTT; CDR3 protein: CAISEDLAREKLFF
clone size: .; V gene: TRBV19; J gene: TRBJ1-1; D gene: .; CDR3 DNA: TGTGCCAGTAGTGTCGGGACACATACTGAAGCTTTCTTT; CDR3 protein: CASSVGTHTEAFF
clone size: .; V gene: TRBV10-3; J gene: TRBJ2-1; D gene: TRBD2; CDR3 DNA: TGTGCCATCAGAGGACTAGCGGGGGGGATCTCTACTACCAATGAGCAGTTCTTC; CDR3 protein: CAIRGLAGGISTTNEQFF